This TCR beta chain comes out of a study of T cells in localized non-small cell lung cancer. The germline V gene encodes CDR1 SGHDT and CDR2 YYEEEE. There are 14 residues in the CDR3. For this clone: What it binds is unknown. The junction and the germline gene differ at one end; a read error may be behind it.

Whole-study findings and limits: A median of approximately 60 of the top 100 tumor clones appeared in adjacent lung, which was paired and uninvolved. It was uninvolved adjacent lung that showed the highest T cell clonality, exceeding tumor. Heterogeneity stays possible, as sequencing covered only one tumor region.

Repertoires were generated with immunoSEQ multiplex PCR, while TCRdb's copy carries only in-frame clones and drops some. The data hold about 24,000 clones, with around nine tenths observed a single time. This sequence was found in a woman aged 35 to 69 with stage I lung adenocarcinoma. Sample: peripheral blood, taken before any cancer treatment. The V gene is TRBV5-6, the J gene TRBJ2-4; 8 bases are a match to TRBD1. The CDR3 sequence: CASSLWTGWAISDF. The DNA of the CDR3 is TGTGCCAGCAGCCTATGGACAGGGTGGGCAATCAGTGACTTC.